Below, one T cell receptor (beta chain) is given with its context. Some clones are missing from TCRdb's copy, which holds only in-frame ones; the method was immunoSEQ multiplex PCR. The table has approximately 100,000 clones, over 65% seen once. The data were obtained in a study of control samples from healthy donors and cancer patients. Sequencing input: blood. The receptor was derived from a woman aged 40 to 50 in good health.

In DNA form, the CDR3 reads TGTGCCAGTAGTATAGATGGGACAGGTGACTATGGCTACACCTTC. Translation: CASSIDGTGDYGYTF. This chain connects TRBV19 to TRBJ1-2; 8 nucleotides match TRBD1. V shed 0 bases and J 3 bases; nucleotides not matched to a gene: 3. CDR1 is LNHDA and CDR2 is SQIVND in the germline V gene (reference sequence). CDR3 length: 15 residues.